One and the same sample provided the 18 T cell receptor beta chains below, sequenced in a study of glioma-infiltrating T cells after dendritic cell vaccination. TCRdb's table, derived via immunoSEQ multiplex PCR, lists solely in-frame clones and lacks some. The sample has approximately 100,000 clones, 79% seen once. Sequencing was performed on blood, taken before dendritic cell vaccination. These TCRs come from a human donor with glioblastoma.

The J gene is TRBJ2-1, the V gene TRBV7-6, with 8 bases aligning to TRBD2. Germline V gene sequence: CDR1 SGHVS, CDR2 FNYEAQ. The CDR3 has 16 amino acids. The J segment lost 0 bases and the V segment lost 1 base, leaving 2 bases of the junction unmatched. CDR3 sequence (DNA): TGTGCCAGCAGCTTAGAGAGCGGGAGCTCCTACAATGAGCAGTTCTTC. Encoded protein: CASSLESGSSYNEQFF. The complete variable domain, with remaining parts taken from reference TRBV7-6 and TRBJ2-1, reads GAGVSQSPRYKVTKRGQDVALRCDPISGHVSLYWYRQALGQGPEFLTYFNYEAQQDKSGLPNDRFSAERPEGSISTLTIQRTEQRDSAMYRCASSLESGSSYNEQFFGPGTRLTVL.

This chain joins TRBV5-1 and TRBJ2-7; 10 bases map to TRBD2. Germline CDR1 is SGHRS and CDR2 is YFSETQ. J was trimmed by 4 bases and V by 0 bases; bases with no gene match: 7. This CDR3 has 16 amino acids. Written as DNA, the CDR3 is TGCGCCAGCAGCTTGGGGTTAGCGGGGGGCGAATACGAGCAGTACTTC. Its protein product is CASSLGLAGGEYEQYF.

This CDR3 reads CASSPPTSGRMNEQYF. CDR3 nucleotide sequence: TGTGCCAGCAGTCCACCTACTAGCGGGAGGATGAACGAGCAGTACTTC. The genes are TRBV28 and TRBJ2-7; 12 nucleotides line up with TRBD2. This CDR3 comprises 16 residues. The junction had 10 bases not matched to a gene; V was cut back by 5 bases and J by 5 bases. Germline V gives CDR1 MDHEN, CDR2 SYDVKM. Full variable domain (remainder filled in from reference TRBV28 and TRBJ2-7): DVKVTQSSRYLVKRTGEKVFLECVQDMDHENMFWYRQDPGLGLRLIYFSYDVKMKEKGDIPEGYSVSREKKERFSLILESASTNQTSMYLCASSPPTSGRMNEQYFGPGTRLTVT.

This chain links TRBV10-3 with TRBJ1-1, with a tentative D call TRBD1 (5 bases). Germline V gene sequence: CDR1 ENHRY, CDR2 SYGVKD. CDR3 length: 14 amino acids. Trimming removed 6 bases from V and 8 bases from J, with 19 bases in between. The CDR3, as DNA: TGTGCCATCAGCGGAGGGACGCGCGTGGGCGAAGCTTTCTTT. It is translated as CAISGGTRVGEAFF.

The chain has TRBV5-1 and TRBJ1-1, with D maybe TRBD1 (6 bases). Trimming shortened V by 4 bases and J by 0 bases, and 16 bases separated the two germline ends. The germline CDR1 and CDR2 sequences are SGHRS and YFSETQ. The CDR3 covers 16 residues. CDR3 amino acids: CASSLSRGSMNTEAFF. Here the CDR3 DNA reads TGCGCCAGCAGCCTTTCCAGGGGCTCCATGAACACTGAAGCTTTCTTT.

The chain couples TRBV13 to TRBJ2-1; perhaps TRBD2 as D (6 bases). CDR3 length equals 16 residues. Germline CDR1 PRHDT, CDR2 FYEKMQ (reference sequence). Between the trimmed V and J ends, which lost 5 bases and 0 bases, there was a span of 14 bases. For the CDR3, the DNA is TGTGCCAGCAGCACCCCCGAGACTAGCTCCTACAATGAGCAGTTCTTC. Protein sequence: CASSTPETSSYNEQFF.

This clone has only a few counts. The rearrangement joins TRBV5-4 to TRBJ1-2, with D perhaps matching TRBD1 (6 bases). Germline V gene lookup returns CDR1 SGHNT and CDR2 YYREEE (reference sequence). The CDR3 is 15 amino acids. Trimming shortened V by 4 bases and J by 0 bases, and 13 bases separated the two germline ends. CDR3 region: CASSAGGPTNYGYTF. The DNA for the CDR3 is TGTGCCAGCAGCGCCGGGGGGCCGACTAACTATGGCTACACCTTC. Together with reference TRBV5-4 and TRBJ1-2, the CDR3 gives the full variable domain: ETGVTQSPTHLIKTRGQQVTLRCSSQSGHNTVSWYQQALGQGPQFIFQYYREEENGRGNFPPRFSGLQFPNYSSELNVNALELDDSALYLCASSAGGPTNYGYTFGSGTRLTVV.

This clone appeared a single time. This chain links TRBV30 with TRBJ2-5; 7 bases are shared with TRBD1. CDR3 size: 15 residues. The V segment lost 2 bases and the J segment 2 bases; nucleotides outside the gene matches: 8. Germline CDR1 GTSNPN, CDR2 SVGIG (reference sequence). DNA of the CDR3: TGTGCCTGGAGTACCTCTTTGGACAGGCAAGAGACCCAGTACTTC. Protein: CAWSTSLDRQETQYF. The full variable domain, with the rest looked up from reference TRBV30 and TRBJ2-5, is SQTIHQWPATLVQPVGSPLSLECTVEGTSNPNLYWYRQAAGRGLQLLFYSVGIGQISSEVPQNLSASRPQDRQFILSSKKLLLSDSGFYLCAWSTSLDRQETQYFGPGTRLLVL.

This chain links TRBV19 with TRBJ2-1; weak D call: TRBD1 (5 bases). V lost 2 bases to trimming and J lost 0 bases, with 8 bases between them. This CDR3 is built from 15 residues. Germline CDR1 LNHDA, CDR2 SQIVND (reference sequence). CDR3 residues: CASSIWGSSYNEQFF. DNA of the CDR3: TGTGCCAGTAGTATATGGGGCAGCTCCTACAATGAGCAGTTCTTC.

The sample holds a few counts of this clone. The rearrangement links TRBV2 to TRBJ2-7, with a tentative D call TRBD2 (5 bases). V lost 8 bases, J lost 0 bases, and 14 bases lay in between. Germline CDR1 SNHLY, CDR2 FYNNEI. The length of the CDR3 is 14 residues. For the CDR3, the DNA is TGTGCCAGCCTGGAGGCAACCCTCTCCTACGAGCAGTACTTC. Amino acids: CASLEATLSYEQYF.

The genes are TRBV6-5 and TRBJ2-1; 7 bases match TRBD1. This CDR3 has 14 residues. Germline trimming cut 6 bases from V and 4 bases from J; bases unmatched to any gene: 6. Per the germline V gene, CDR1 is MNHEY and CDR2 is SVGAGI. CDR3 sequence: CASREGQEYNEQFF. In DNA form, the CDR3 reads TGTGCCAGCAGAGAAGGACAGGAGTACAATGAGCAGTTCTTC.

J is TRBJ1-2 and V is TRBV5-1, with no clear D. V dropped 5 bases and J dropped 4 bases, with 12 bases sitting between them. CDR1 is SGHRS, CDR2 YFSETQ, per germline. The CDR3 spans 13 residues. The CDR3 region is CASRAEQIYGYTF. The CDR3 bases are TGCGCCAGCAGAGCGGAGCAGATCTATGGCTACACCTTC.

In DNA, the CDR3 is TGTGCCAGCAGTTTATCACAGGGCGGATATGAAGCTTTCTTT. Its translation: CASSLSQGGYEAFF. The gene calls are TRBV27 and TRBJ1-1; maybe TRBD1 (6 bases). CDR1 and CDR2 (germline): MNHEY, SMNVEV (reference sequence). The CDR3 length is 14 residues. V was shortened by 0 bases and J by 7 bases, with 12 bases between the two germline ends.

A few counts support this clone. V usage is TRBV9 and J usage is TRBJ1-4; 8 nucleotides line up with TRBD1. The CDR3 is 15 amino acids. CDR1 is SGDLS and CDR2 is YYNGEE in the germline V gene. After removal of 2 bases from V and 4 bases from J, the junction contained 4 bases not matched to a gene. For the CDR3, the DNA is TGTGCCAGCAGCGTTGGGGACAGGATTAATGAAAAACTGTTTTTT. Its translation: CASSVGDRINEKLFF.

This chain links TRBV30 with TRBJ1-3; D is unclear. The germline V gene has CDR1 GTSNPN and CDR2 SVGIG (reference sequence). The V gene lost 0 bases and the J gene lost 3 bases, with 15 bases spanning the gap. CDR3 length: 16 amino acids. Written as DNA, the CDR3 is TGTGCCTGGAGTGTCAATTCTCTGAGGTTTGGAAACACCATATATTTT. As protein: CAWSVNSLRFGNTIYF.

The chain employs TRBV19 and TRBJ1-2; TRBD1 is a possible D gene (6 bases). The germline V gene has CDR1 LNHDA and CDR2 SQIVND (reference sequence). This CDR3 is 18 amino acids long. Trimming removed 7 bases at V and 4 bases at J, with 28 bases between. The DNA of the CDR3 is TGTGCCAGTAAAATCGGGATTCCAGGGGAAACCTTCACCTATGGCTACACCTTC. It encodes CASKIGIPGETFTYGYTF.

This clone appeared a few times. The gene calls are TRBV10-2 and TRBJ1-1, with 8 positions matching TRBD1. CDR3 length: 13 amino acids. The J segment lost 4 bases and the V segment lost 6 bases, leaving 4 bases of the junction unmatched. Germline V CDR1 and CDR2: WSHSY, SAAADI. CDR3 in DNA: TGCGCCAGCAGGACAGGGGCGGGCACTGAAGCTTTCTTT. It encodes CASRTGAGTEAFF.

This clone was seen only once. This chain joins TRBV19 and TRBJ2-7; TRBD1 might be the D (5 bases). CDR3 length: 14 residues. Germline CDR1 LNHDA, CDR2 SQIVND (reference sequence). V lost 5 bases, J lost 5 bases, and 16 bases lay in between. The CDR3 DNA sequence: TGTGCCAGTAGTGTAGGGGCCTACCAAAACGAGCAGTACTTC. It is translated as CASSVGAYQNEQYF. The entire variable domain, with the rest obtained from reference TRBV19 and TRBJ2-7, is as follows: DGGITQSPKYLFRKEGQNVTLSCEQNLNHDAMYWYRQDPGQGLRLIYYSQIVNDFQKGDIAEGYSVSREKKESFPLTVTSAQKNPTAFYLCASSVGAYQNEQYFGPGTRLTVT.